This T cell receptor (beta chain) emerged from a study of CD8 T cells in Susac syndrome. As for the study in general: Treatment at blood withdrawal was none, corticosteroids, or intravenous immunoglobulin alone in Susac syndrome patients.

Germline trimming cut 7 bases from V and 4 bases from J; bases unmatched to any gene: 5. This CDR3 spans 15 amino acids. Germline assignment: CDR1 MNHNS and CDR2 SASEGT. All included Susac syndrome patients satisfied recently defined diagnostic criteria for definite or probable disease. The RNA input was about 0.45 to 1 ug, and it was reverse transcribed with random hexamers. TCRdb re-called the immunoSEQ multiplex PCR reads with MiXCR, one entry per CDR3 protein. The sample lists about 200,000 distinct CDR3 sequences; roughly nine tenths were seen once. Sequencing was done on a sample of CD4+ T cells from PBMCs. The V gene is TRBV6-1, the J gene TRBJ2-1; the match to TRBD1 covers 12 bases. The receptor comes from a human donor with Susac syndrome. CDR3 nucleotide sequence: TGTGCCAGCACTGGGGACAGGGGGCTTTACAATGAGCAGTTCTTC. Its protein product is CASTGDRGLYNEQFF.